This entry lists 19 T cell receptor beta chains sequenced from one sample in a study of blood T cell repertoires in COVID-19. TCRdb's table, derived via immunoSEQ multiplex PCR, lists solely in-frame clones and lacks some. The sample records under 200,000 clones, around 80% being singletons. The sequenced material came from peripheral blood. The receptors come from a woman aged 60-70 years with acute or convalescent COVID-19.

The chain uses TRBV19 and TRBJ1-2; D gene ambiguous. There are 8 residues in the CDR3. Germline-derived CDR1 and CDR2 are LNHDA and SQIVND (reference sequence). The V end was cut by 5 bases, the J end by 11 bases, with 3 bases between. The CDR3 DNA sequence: TGTGCCAGTAGTCCTTACACCTTC. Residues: CASSPYTF.

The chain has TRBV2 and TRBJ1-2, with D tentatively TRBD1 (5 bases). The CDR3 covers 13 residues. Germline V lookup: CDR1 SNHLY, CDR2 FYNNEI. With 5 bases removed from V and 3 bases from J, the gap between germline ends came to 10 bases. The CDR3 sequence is CASSFREDYGYTF. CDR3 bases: TGTGCCAGCAGTTTCAGGGAGGACTATGGCTACACCTTC.

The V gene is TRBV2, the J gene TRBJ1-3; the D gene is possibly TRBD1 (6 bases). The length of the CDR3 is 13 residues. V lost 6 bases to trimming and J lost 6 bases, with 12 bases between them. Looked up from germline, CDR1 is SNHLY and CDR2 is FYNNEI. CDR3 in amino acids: CASSGQRLNTIYF. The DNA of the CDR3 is TGTGCCAGCAGCGGACAGAGGTTAAACACCATATATTTT.

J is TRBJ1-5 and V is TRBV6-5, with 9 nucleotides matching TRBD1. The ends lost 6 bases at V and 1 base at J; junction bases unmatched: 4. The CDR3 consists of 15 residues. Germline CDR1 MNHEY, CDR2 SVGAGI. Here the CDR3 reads CASRWTGDSNQPQHF. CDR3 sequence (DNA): TGTGCCAGCAGGTGGACAGGGGACAGCAATCAGCCCCAGCATTTT.

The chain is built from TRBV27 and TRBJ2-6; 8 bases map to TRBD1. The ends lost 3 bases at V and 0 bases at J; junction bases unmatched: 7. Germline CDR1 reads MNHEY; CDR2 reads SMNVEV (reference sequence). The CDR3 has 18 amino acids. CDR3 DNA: TGTGCCAGCAGTTTTTACAGGGGGAGAGACTCTGGGGCCAACGTCCTGACTTTC. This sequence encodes CASSFYRGRDSGANVLTF.

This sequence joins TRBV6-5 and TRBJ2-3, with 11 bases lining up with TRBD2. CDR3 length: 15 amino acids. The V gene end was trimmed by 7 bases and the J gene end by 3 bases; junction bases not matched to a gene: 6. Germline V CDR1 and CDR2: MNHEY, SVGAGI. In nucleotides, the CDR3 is TGTGCCAGCATCCCCGGGACTAGCGGAACAGATACGCAGTATTTT. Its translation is CASIPGTSGTDTQYF.

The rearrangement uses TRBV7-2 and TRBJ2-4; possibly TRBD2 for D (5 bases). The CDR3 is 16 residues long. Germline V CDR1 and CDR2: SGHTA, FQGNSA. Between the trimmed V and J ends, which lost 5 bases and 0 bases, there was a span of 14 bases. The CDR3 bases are TGTGCCAGCAGCGTAGAGGCGGGCGTAGCCAAAAACATTCAGTACTTC. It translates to CASSVEAGVAKNIQYF.

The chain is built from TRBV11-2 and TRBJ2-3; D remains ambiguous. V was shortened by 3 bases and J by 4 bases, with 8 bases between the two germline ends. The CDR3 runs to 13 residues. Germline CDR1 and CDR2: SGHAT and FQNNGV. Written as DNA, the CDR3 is TGTGCCAGCAGCTTTCGCAGTTCAGATACGCAGTATTTT. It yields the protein CASSFRSSDTQYF. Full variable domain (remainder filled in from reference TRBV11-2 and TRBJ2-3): EAGVAQSPRYKIIEKRQSVAFWCNPISGHATLYWYQQILGQGPKLLIQFQNNGVVDDSQLPKDRFSAERLKGVDSTLKIQPAKLEDSAVYLCASSFRSSDTQYFGPGTRLTVL.

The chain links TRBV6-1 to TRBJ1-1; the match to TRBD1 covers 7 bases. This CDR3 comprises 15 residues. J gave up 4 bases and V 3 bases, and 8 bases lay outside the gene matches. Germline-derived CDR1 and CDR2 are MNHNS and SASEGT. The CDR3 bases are TGTGCCAGCAGTGAGCAGGGGGTAGGGGGCACTGAAGCTTTCTTT. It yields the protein CASSEQGVGGTEAFF.

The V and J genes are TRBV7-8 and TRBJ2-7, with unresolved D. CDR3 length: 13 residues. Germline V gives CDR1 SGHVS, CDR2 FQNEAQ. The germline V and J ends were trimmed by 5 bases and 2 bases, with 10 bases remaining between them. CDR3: CASSPGSPYEQYF. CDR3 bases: TGTGCCAGCAGCCCCGGGTCACCCTACGAGCAGTACTTC.

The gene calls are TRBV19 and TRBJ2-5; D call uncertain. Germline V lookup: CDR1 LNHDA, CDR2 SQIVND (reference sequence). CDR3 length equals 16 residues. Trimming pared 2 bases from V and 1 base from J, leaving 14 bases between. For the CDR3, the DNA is TGTGCCAGTAGTATAACTGACACTCCCCCCCAAGAGACCCAGTACTTC. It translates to CASSITDTPPQETQYF.

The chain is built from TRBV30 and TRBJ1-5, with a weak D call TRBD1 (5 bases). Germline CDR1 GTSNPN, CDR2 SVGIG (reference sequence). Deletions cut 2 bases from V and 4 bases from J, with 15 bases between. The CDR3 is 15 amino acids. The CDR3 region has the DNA TGTGCCTGGAGTTACGCCAGGGCTCGGAATCAGCCCCAGCATTTT. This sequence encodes CAWSYARARNQPQHF.

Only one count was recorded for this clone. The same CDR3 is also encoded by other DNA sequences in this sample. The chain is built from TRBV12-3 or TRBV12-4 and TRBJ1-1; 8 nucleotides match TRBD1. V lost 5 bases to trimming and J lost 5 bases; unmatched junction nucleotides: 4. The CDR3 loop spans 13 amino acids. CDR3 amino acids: CASSQGAGTEAFF. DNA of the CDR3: TGTGCCAGCAGTCAGGGGGCAGGAACTGAAGCTTTCTTT.

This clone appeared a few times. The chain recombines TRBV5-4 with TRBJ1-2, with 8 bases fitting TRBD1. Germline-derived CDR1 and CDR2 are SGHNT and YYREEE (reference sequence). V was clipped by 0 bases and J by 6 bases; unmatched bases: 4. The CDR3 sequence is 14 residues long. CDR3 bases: TGTGCCAGCAGCTTGGGCAGGGGGCGCGATGGCTACACCTTC. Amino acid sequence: CASSLGRGRDGYTF.

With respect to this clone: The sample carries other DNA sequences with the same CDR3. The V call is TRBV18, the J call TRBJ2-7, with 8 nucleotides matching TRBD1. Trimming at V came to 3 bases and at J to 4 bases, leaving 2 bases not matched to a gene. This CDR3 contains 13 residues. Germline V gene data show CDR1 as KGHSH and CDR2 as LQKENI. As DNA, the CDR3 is TGTGCCAGCTCACCCCGACAGGGGTACGAGCAGTACTTC. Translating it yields CASSPRQGYEQYF.

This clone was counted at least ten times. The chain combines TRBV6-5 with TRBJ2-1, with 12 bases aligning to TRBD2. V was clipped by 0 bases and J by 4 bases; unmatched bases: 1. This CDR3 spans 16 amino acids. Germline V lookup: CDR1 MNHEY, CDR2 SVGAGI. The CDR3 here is CASSYSTSGGYNEQFF. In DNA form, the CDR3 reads TGTGCCAGCAGTTACTCGACTAGCGGGGGTTACAATGAGCAGTTCTTC.

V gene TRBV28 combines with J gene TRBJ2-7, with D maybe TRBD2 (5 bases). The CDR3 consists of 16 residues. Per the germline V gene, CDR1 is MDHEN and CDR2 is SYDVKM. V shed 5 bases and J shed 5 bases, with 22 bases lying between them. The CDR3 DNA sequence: TGTGCCAGCAGTACCCCGGTGCGGATACTAGGGCACGAGCAGTACTTC. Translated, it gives CASSTPVRILGHEQYF.

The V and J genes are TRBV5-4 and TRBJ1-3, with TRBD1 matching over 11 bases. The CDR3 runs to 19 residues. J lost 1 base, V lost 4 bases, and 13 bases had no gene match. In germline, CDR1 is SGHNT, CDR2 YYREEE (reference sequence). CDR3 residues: CASSAPIGQGAPSGNTIYF. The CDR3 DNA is TGTGCCAGCAGCGCGCCTATAGGACAGGGGGCTCCATCTGGAAACACCATATATTTT.

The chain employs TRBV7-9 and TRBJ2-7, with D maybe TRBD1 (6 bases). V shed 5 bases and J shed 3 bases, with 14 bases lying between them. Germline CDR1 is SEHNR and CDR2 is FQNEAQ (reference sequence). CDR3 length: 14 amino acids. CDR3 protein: CASSLRTGYYEQYF. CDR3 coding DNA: TGTGCCAGCAGCCTACGCACAGGGTACTACGAGCAGTACTTC.